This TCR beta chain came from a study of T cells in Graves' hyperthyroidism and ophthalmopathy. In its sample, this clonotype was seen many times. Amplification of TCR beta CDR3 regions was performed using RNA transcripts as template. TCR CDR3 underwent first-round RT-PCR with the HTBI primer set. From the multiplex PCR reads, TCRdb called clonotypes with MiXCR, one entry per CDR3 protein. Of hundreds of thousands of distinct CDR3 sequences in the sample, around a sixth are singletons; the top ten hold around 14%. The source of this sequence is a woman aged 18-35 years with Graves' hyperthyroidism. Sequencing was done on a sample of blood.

CDR3 sequence: CASRPGTAQSVEQYF. In DNA, the CDR3 is TGTGCCAGCAGACCCGGGACTGCACAGAGCGTCGAGCAGTACTTC. The chain links TRBV27 to TRBJ2-7; perhaps TRBD2 as D (6 bases). Trimming pared 6 bases from V and 6 bases from J, leaving 21 bases between. Germline V gene data show CDR1 as MNHEY and CDR2 as SMNVEV (reference sequence). The CDR3 contains 15 residues.